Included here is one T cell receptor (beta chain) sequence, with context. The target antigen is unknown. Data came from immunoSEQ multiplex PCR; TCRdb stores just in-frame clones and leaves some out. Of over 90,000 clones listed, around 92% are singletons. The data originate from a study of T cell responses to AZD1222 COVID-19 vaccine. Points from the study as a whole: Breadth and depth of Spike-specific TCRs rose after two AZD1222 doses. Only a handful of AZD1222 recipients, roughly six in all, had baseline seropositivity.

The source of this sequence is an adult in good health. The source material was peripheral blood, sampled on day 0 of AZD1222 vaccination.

The CDR3 protein is CASTWTGRDTEAFF. CDR3 in DNA: TGTGCCAGCACCTGGACAGGTAGAGACACTGAAGCTTTCTTT. The chain carries TRBV6-5 and TRBJ1-1; 7 nucleotides line up with TRBD1. The trim removed 7 bases at V and 3 bases at J, leaving 8 bases unmatched. Germline V gives CDR1 MNHEY, CDR2 SVGAGI. The CDR3 length is 14 residues.